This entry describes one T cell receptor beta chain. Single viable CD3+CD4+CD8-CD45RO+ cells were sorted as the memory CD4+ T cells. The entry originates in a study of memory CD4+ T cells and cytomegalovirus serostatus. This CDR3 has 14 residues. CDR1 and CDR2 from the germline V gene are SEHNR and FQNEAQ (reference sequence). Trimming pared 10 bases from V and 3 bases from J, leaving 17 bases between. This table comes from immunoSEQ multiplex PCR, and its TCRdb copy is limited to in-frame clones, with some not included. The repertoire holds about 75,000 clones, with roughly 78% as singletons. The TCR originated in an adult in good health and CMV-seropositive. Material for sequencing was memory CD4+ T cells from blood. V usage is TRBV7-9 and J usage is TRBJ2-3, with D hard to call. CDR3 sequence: CATQARRVTDTQYF. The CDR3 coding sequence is TGTGCCACCCAGGCGAGAAGGGTAACAGATACGCAGTATTTT.